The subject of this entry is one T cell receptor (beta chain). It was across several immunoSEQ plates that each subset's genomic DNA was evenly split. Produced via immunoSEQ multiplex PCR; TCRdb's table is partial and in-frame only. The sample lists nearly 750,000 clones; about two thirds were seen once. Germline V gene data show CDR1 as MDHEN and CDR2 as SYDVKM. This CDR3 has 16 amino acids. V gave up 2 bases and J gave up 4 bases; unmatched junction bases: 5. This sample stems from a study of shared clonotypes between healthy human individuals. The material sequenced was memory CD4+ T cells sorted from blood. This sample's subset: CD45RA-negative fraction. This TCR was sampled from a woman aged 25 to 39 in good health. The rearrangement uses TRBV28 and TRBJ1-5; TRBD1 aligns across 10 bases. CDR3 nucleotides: TGTGCCAGCAGTTTACGAGGGACAGGGGCGAATCAGCCCCAGCATTTT. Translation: CASSLRGTGANQPQHF.